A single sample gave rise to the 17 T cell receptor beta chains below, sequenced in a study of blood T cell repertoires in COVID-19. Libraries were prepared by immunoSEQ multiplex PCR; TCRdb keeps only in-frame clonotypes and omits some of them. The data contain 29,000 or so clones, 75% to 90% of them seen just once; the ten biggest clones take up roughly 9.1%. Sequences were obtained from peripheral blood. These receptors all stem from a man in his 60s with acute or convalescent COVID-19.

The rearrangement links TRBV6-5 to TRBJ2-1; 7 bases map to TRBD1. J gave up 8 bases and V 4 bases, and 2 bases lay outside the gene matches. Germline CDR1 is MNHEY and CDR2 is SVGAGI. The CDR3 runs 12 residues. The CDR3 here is CASSFDRDEQFF. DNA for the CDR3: TGTGCCAGCAGTTTCGACAGGGATGAGCAGTTCTTC.

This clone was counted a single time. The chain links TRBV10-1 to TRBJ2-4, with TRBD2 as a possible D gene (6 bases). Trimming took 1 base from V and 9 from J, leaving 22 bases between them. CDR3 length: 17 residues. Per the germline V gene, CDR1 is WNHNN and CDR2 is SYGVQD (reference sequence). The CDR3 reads CASSEFIPIGEEGIQYF. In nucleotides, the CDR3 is TGCGCCAGCAGTGAGTTTATCCCAATTGGGGAGGAGGGCATTCAGTACTTC.

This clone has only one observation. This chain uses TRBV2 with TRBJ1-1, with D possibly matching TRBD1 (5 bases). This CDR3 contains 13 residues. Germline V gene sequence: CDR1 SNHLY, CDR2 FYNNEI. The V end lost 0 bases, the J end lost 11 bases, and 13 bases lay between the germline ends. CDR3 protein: CASSEAWGTSAFF. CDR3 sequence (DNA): TGTGCCAGCAGTGAAGCTTGGGGGACTTCGGCTTTCTTT.

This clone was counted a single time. Here the CDR3 reads CASRLALAGGYAQYF. The CDR3 bases are TGTGCAAGTCGCTTAGCGCTAGCGGGGGGTTACGCGCAGTACTTC. This rearrangement joins TRBV12-2 to TRBJ2-7; the listed D gene, TRBD2, was not tested against the DNA. TRBV12-2 is listed as a pseudogene. The CDR3 length is 15 residues.

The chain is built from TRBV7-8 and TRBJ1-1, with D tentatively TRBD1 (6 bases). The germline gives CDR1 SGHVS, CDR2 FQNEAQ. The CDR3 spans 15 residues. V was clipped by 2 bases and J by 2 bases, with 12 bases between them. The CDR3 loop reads CASSLYQGLNTEAFF. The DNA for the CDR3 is TGTGCCAGCAGCTTATATCAGGGGTTAAACACTGAAGCTTTCTTT.

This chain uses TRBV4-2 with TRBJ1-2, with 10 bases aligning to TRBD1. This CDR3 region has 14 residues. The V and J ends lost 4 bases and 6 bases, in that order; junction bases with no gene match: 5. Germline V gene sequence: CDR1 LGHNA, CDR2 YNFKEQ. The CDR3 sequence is CASSPLGTGDGYTF. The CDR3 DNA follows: TGTGCCAGCAGCCCGCTAGGGACAGGGGATGGCTACACCTTC.

The CDR3 DNA sequence: TGTGCCAGCAGCCCCACAGGGAGCGGTCTCGAGGGAGATACGCAGTATTTT. Translated: CASSPTGSGLEGDTQYF. V is TRBV5-4 and J is TRBJ2-3; D possibly corresponds to TRBD1 (6 bases). This CDR3 has 17 residues. Trimming took off 4 bases at V and 5 bases at J, with 23 bases between the two ends. CDR1 is SGHNT, CDR2 YYREEE, per germline (reference sequence).

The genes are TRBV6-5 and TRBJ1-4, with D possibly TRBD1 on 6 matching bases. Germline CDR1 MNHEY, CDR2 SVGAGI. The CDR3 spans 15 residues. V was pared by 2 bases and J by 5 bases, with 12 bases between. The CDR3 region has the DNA TGTGCCAGCAGTTACGGGGGCCGGATGAATGAAAAACTGTTTTTT. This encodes CASSYGGRMNEKLFF.

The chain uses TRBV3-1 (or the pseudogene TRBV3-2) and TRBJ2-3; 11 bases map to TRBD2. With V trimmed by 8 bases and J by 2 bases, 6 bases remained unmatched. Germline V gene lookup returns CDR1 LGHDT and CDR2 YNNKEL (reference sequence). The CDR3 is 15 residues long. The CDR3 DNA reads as TGTGCCAGCGCCCTAGCGGGGGGAAACACAGATACGCAGTATTTT. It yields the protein CASALAGGNTDTQYF.

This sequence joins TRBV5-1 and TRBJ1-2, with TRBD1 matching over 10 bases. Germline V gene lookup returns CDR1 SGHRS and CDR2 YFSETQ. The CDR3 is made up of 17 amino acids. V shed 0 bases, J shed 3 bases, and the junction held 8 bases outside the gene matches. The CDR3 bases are TGCGCCAGCAGCTTGGTCCCAACCGGGACAGGGGACTATGGCTACACCTTC. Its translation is CASSLVPTGTGDYGYTF. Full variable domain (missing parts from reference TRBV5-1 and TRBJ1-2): KAGVTQTPRYLIKTRGQQVTLSCSPISGHRSVSWYQQTPGQGLQFLFEYFSETQRNKGNFPGRFSGRQFSNSRSEMNVSTLELGDSALYLCASSLVPTGTGDYGYTFGSGTRLTVV.

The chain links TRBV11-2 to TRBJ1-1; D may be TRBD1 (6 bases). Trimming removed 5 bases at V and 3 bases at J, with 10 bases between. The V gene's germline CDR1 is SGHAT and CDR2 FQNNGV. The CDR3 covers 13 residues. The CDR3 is CASSPTGYTEAFF. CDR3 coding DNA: TGTGCCAGCAGCCCAACAGGGTACACTGAAGCTTTCTTT. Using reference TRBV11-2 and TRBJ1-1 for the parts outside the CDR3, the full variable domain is EAGVAQSPRYKIIEKRQSVAFWCNPISGHATLYWYQQILGQGPKLLIQFQNNGVVDDSQLPKDRFSAERLKGVDSTLKIQPAKLEDSAVYLCASSPTGYTEAFFGQGTRLTVV.

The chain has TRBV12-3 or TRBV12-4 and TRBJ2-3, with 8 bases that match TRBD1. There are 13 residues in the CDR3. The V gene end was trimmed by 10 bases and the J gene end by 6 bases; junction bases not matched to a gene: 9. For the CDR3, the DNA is TGTGCCATCCGGACAGGGATAAGCGATACGCAGTATTTT. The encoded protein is CAIRTGISDTQYF.

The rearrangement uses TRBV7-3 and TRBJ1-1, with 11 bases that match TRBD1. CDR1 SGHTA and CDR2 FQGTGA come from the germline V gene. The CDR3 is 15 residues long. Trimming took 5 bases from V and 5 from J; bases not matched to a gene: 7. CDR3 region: CASSASGTGGTEAFF. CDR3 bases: TGTGCCAGCAGCGCCTCCGGGACAGGGGGGACTGAAGCTTTCTTT.

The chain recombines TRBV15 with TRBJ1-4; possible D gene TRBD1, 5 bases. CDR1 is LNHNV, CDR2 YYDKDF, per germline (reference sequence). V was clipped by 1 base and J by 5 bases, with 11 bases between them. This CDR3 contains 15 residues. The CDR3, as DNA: TGTGCCACCAGCAGAGGGCCGGGACTAAATGAAAAACTGTTTTTT. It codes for CATSRGPGLNEKLFF.

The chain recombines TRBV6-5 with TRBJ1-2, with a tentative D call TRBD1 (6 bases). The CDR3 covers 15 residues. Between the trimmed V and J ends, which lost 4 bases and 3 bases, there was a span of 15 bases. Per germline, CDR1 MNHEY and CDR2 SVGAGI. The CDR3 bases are TGTGCCAGCAGTTGGGGTCAGGGGCCGGACTATGGCTACACCTTC. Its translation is CASSWGQGPDYGYTF.

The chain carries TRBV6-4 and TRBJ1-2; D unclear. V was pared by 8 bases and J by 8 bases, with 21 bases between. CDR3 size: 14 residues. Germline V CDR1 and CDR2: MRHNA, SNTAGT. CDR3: CASPEEGISGGYTF. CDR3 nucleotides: TGTGCCAGCCCCGAGGAAGGGATATCGGGGGGCTACACCTTC.

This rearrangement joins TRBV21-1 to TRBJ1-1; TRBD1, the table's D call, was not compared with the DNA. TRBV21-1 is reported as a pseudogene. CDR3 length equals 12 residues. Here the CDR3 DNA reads TGTGCCAGCAGCCAACGGACAGGGGCAGCTTTCTTT. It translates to CASSQRTGAAFF.